This T cell receptor (beta chain) comes out of a study of cytomegalovirus exposure and HLA in healthy donors. The donors were in the 120-subject validation cohort, distinct from the roughly 600-subject first cohort. In this sample, this clone turned up once. With 4 bases removed from V and 1 base from J, the gap between germline ends came to 19 bases. Germline CDR1 SGHNT, CDR2 YYREEE (reference sequence). The CDR3 has 17 residues. The protocol was immunoSEQ multiplex PCR, while the TCRdb copy is restricted to in-frame clones and leaves out a portion. The sample has approximately 70,000 clones; 94% are singletons.

J is TRBJ2-3 and V is TRBV5-4; D may be TRBD1 (7 bases). The receptor was derived from a woman under 30 in good health and CMV-seronegative. Sequences were obtained from PBMCs. Written as DNA, the CDR3 is TGTGCCAGCAGCCCCGGGGGCAGGGGGGCTGGCACAGATACGCAGTATTTT. Residues: CASSPGGRGAGTDTQYF. The full variable domain, completed using reference TRBV5-4 and TRBJ2-3, is ETGVTQSPTHLIKTRGQQVTLRCSSQSGHNTVSWYQQALGQGPQFIFQYYREEENGRGNFPPRFSGLQFPNYSSELNVNALELDDSALYLCASSPGGRGAGTDTQYFGPGTRLTVL.